The TCR beta chain under discussion was sequenced for a study of T cells after yellow fever vaccination. Whole-study findings and limits: A small proportion of clonotypes was detected in both the CD4 and CD8 compartments. Reappearance after the booster was observed for most primary-vaccination clones (96% CD4, about 91% CD8).

A process of 5'RACE template switching, which added a universal primer site and UMIs, was used to make TCR cDNA. MiXCR, applied by TCRdb to the 5' RACE reads, yields one record per CDR3 protein. The table has 350,000 to 450,000 distinct CDR3 sequences, around 20% seen once. The CDR3 is 15 residues long. J was trimmed by 6 bases and V by 7 bases; bases with no gene match: 11. The germline V gene encodes CDR1 MNHEY and CDR2 SVGEGT. As to this clonotype: Its antigen is unknown.

The source was PBMCs, collected before the yellow fever booster vaccination. This TCR derives from a man aged 18 to 35 who received the YFV17D yellow fever vaccine. The chain carries TRBV6-2 or TRBV6-3 and TRBJ1-5; 8 bases fit TRBD1. CDR3 DNA: TGTGCCAGCACCACTGACAGGGGCGAGAGTCAGCCCCAGCATTTT. Residues: CASTTDRGESQPQHF.